A selection of T cell receptor beta chains follows, all from one sample in a study of beta chain features in type 1 diabetes. Libraries were prepared by immunoSEQ multiplex PCR; TCRdb keeps only in-frame clonotypes and omits some of them. The data contain some 900,000 clones, about 17% of them singletons. Sequenced material: naive CD4+ T cells from blood. These receptors were taken from a woman aged 18 to 35 in good health. CDR3s include the opening cysteine and the closing phenylalanine or tryptophan. A D gene is named only where the DNA matches it firmly. Clone size is shown for a subset of rows, as once, few, many or a class of expanded clone.

J gene: TRBJ2-4
clone size: -
V gene: TRBV11-1
D gene: TRBD2
CDR3 DNA: TGTGCCAGCACGGGACTAGCGACTCGAAACATTCAGTACTTC
CDR3 protein: CASTGLATRNIQYF

J gene: TRBJ2-2
clone size: few
V gene: TRBV11-3
D gene: -
CDR3 DNA: TGTGCCAGCAGCCCGCACAGGGGGGAGCTGTTTTTT
CDR3 protein: CASSPHRGELFF

J gene: TRBJ1-1
clone size: -
V gene: TRBV7-2
D gene: -
CDR3 DNA: TGTGCCAGCAGTTCCGGACAGAACACTGAAGCTTTCTTT
CDR3 protein: CASSSGQNTEAFF

J gene: TRBJ2-1
clone size: -
V gene: TRBV6-5
D gene: -
CDR3 DNA: TGTGCCAGCAGTTACTCTCGACCAGCAAATGAGCAGTTCTTC
CDR3 protein: CASSYSRPANEQFF

J gene: TRBJ2-5
clone size: -
V gene: TRBV5-1
D gene: TRBD2
CDR3 DNA: TGCGCCAGCAGCTTGGTCCCCAGCGGGGCAGAAGAGACCCAGTACTTC
CDR3 protein: CASSLVPSGAEETQYF

J gene: TRBJ1-2
clone size: -
V gene: TRBV28
D gene: -
CDR3 DNA: TGTGCCAGCAGTGTCCCCGACGGGAGACATGGCTACACCTTC
CDR3 protein: CASSVPDGRHGYTF

J gene: TRBJ2-1
clone size: -
V gene: TRBV11-1
D gene: TRBD1
CDR3 DNA: TGTGCCAGCAGCTTAGCAGGGACAGGGTCGTATGAGCAGTTCTTC
CDR3 protein: CASSLAGTGSYEQFF

J gene: TRBJ1-5
clone size: -
V gene: TRBV28
D gene: -
CDR3 DNA: TGTGCCAGCTCCGGGGGCGCGGGGAATCAGCCCCAGCATTTT
CDR3 protein: CASSGGAGNQPQHF

J gene: TRBJ2-7
clone size: -
V gene: TRBV28
D gene: -
CDR3 DNA: TGTGCCAGCAGTCCCGGTTCCGAGGGCTCCTACGAGCAGTACTTC
CDR3 protein: CASSPGSEGSYEQYF

J gene: TRBJ2-6
clone size: few
V gene: TRBV2
D gene: TRBD1
CDR3 DNA: TGTGCCAGCAGTGAGTTTCTAGTAGGGACAGGGAAACCTGGGGCCAACGTCCTGACTTTC
CDR3 protein: CASSEFLVGTGKPGANVLTF

J gene: TRBJ2-1
clone size: few
V gene: TRBV25-1
D gene: -
CDR3 DNA: TGTGCCAGCAGTGAATTACTGAGCTCCTACAATGAGCAGTTCTTC
CDR3 protein: CASSELLSSYNEQFF

J gene: TRBJ2-6
clone size: -
V gene: TRBV7-6
D gene: -
CDR3 DNA: TGTGCCAGCAGCTCCCGTCGCCCGCTGAGCTCTGGGGCCAACGTCCTGACTTTC
CDR3 protein: CASSSRRPLSSGANVLTF

J gene: TRBJ2-1
clone size: once
V gene: TRBV2
D gene: -
CDR3 DNA: TGTGCCAGCAGTGTAGAAACAGTTTACAATGAGCAGTTCTTC
CDR3 protein: CASSVETVYNEQFF

J gene: TRBJ2-1
clone size: -
V gene: TRBV7-2
D gene: -
CDR3 DNA: TGTGCCAGCAGCTTAGGGACCAGGACAGATTCACACTACAATGAGCAGTTCTTC
CDR3 protein: CASSLGTRTDSHYNEQFF

J gene: TRBJ2-1
clone size: -
V gene: TRBV28
D gene: -
CDR3 DNA: TGTGCCAGCAGTTCCCGGACCCTCCCAAATGAGCAGTTCTTC
CDR3 protein: CASSSRTLPNEQFF

J gene: TRBJ1-5
clone size: -
V gene: TRBV28
D gene: -
CDR3 DNA: TGTGCCAGCTTGGAGGGGATTTACCAGCCCCAGCATTTT
CDR3 protein: CASLEGIYQPQHF

J gene: TRBJ1-5
clone size: few
V gene: TRBV6-6
D gene: -
CDR3 DNA: TGTGCCAGCAGTCCCGGACGGACACCCGATAATCAGCCCCAGCATTTT
CDR3 protein: CASSPGRTPDNQPQHF